The clone carrying this T cell receptor (beta chain) was observed a handful of times. Its specificity is unknown. Germline CDR1 reads SEHNR; CDR2 reads FQNEAQ (reference sequence). The CDR3 has 15 residues. Losses at the gene ends were 1 base for V and 4 bases for J; bases not matched to a gene: 4. The sample comes from a study of identical twins. Study-wide results and caveats: Insertions were reduced in abundant cord blood beta clonotypes but not in memory repertoires. Researchers caution that invariant MAIT and iNKT cells could partly confound zero-insertion analyses.

TCRdb processed the 5' RACE reads anew with MiXCR; each CDR3 protein has one entry. This sample has 300,000 to 350,000 distinct CDR3 sequences, with 9% to 15% found just once. No donor was unhealthy or non-Caucasian. The same data also contributed to another study, on yellow fever vaccine responses in identical twins.

The chain couples TRBV7-9 to TRBJ2-3; 8 positions match TRBD1. Sequences were obtained from CD8+ T cells sorted from blood. The sequence was obtained from a young woman in good health. The CDR3, as DNA: TGTGCCAGCAGCTTAGTTGGGGACAGGTCAGATACGCAGTATTTT. This sequence encodes CASSLVGDRSDTQYF.